A selection of T cell receptor beta chains follows, all from one sample in a study of shared clonotypes between healthy human individuals. Some clones are missing from TCRdb's copy, which holds only in-frame ones; the method was immunoSEQ multiplex PCR. The table shows 850,000 to 1,100,000 clones, with approximately 80% occurring only once. The specimen sequenced was memory CD4+ T cells from PBMCs. The receptors were sampled from a man aged 18 to 29 in good health. Some clones in this sample may be carry-over from other donors' samples. Both conserved end residues are part of each CDR3. D genes are given only for firm matches. Clone size, where shown, is once, few, many, or a class for clones that have expanded.

d_gene: .
j_gene: TRBJ1-1
v_gene: TRBV5-6
abundance: few
CDR3aa: CASSLVGNEAFF
CDR3nt: TGTGCCAGCAGCTTGGTGGGGAATGAAGCTTTCTTT

d_gene: TRBD2
j_gene: TRBJ2-5
v_gene: TRBV5-1
abundance: .
CDR3aa: CASSRTSVETQYF
CDR3nt: TGCGCCAGCAGCCGGACTAGTGTCGAGACCCAGTACTTC

d_gene: .
j_gene: TRBJ1-5
v_gene: TRBV19
abundance: .
CDR3aa: CASSGGYGNQPQHF
CDR3nt: TGTGCCAGTTCGGGAGGTTATGGCAATCAGCCCCAGCATTTT

d_gene: .
j_gene: TRBJ1-1
v_gene: TRBV30
abundance: .
CDR3aa: CAWSVRDPLPAFF
CDR3nt: TGTGCCTGGAGTGTACGGGACCCCCTGCCAGCTTTCTTT

d_gene: .
j_gene: TRBJ2-7
v_gene: TRBV10-3
abundance: .
CDR3aa: CAISGAEGSYEQYF
CDR3nt: TGTGCCATCAGCGGAGCCGAGGGGAGCTACGAGCAGTACTTC

d_gene: TRBD1
j_gene: TRBJ1-1
v_gene: TRBV5-1
abundance: .
CDR3aa: CASSLGQGSNTEAFF
CDR3nt: TGCGCCAGCAGCTTAGGACAGGGTTCGAACACTGAAGCTTTCTTT

d_gene: .
j_gene: TRBJ1-5
v_gene: TRBV28
abundance: .
CDR3aa: CASSTGRNQPQHF
CDR3nt: TGTGCCAGCAGTACAGGGCGGAATCAGCCCCAGCATTTT

d_gene: TRBD1
j_gene: TRBJ2-1
v_gene: TRBV5-6
abundance: .
CDR3aa: CASSWSTGLNEQFF
CDR3nt: TGTGCCAGCAGCTGGTCGACAGGGCTCAATGAGCAGTTCTTC

d_gene: TRBD2
j_gene: TRBJ2-3
v_gene: TRBV5-1
abundance: once
CDR3aa: CASSLAGGFSTDTQYF
CDR3nt: TGCGCCAGCAGCTTGGCGGGGGGATTTAGCACAGATACGCAGTATTTT

d_gene: TRBD1
j_gene: TRBJ2-7
v_gene: TRBV7-2
abundance: few
CDR3aa: CASSPPNRGPYEQYF
CDR3nt: TGTGCCAGCAGCCCACCCAACAGGGGGCCCTACGAGCAGTACTTC

d_gene: .
j_gene: TRBJ1-5
v_gene: TRBV7-8
abundance: .
CDR3aa: CASSLQGSYQPQHF
CDR3nt: TGTGCCAGCAGCTTACAGGGATCCTATCAGCCCCAGCATTTT

d_gene: .
j_gene: TRBJ2-3
v_gene: TRBV29-1
abundance: .
CDR3aa: CSVENSRTDTQYF
CDR3nt: TGCAGCGTTGAAAACAGTCGCACAGATACGCAGTATTTT

d_gene: TRBD1
j_gene: TRBJ2-7
v_gene: TRBV18
abundance: .
CDR3aa: CASSPSGTGGGYEQYF
CDR3nt: TGTGCCAGCTCACCATCCGGGACAGGGGGCGGCTACGAGCAGTACTTC

d_gene: .
j_gene: TRBJ1-5
v_gene: TRBV28
abundance: .
CDR3aa: CASTLRDPRTNQPQHF
CDR3nt: TGTGCCAGCACCCTCCGGGACCCCCGCACCAATCAGCCCCAGCATTTT

d_gene: TRBD2
j_gene: TRBJ2-7
v_gene: TRBV30
abundance: .
CDR3aa: CAWSRGLAGVPYEQYF
CDR3nt: TGTGCCTGGAGTCGCGGTCTAGCGGGAGTCCCCTACGAGCAGTACTTC

d_gene: TRBD1
j_gene: TRBJ2-3
v_gene: TRBV7-3
abundance: few
CDR3aa: CASSYTGADTQYF
CDR3nt: TGTGCCAGCAGCTACACAGGGGCAGATACGCAGTATTTT

d_gene: .
j_gene: TRBJ2-1
v_gene: TRBV5-1
abundance: .
CDR3aa: CASRTFSNEQFF
CDR3nt: TGCGCCAGCAGGACCTTCTCCAATGAGCAGTTCTTC

d_gene: TRBD1
j_gene: TRBJ2-7
v_gene: TRBV5-1
abundance: .
CDR3aa: CASSLAGDRGIDEQYF
CDR3nt: TGCGCCAGCAGCTTGGCCGGGGACAGGGGAATCGACGAGCAGTACTTC

d_gene: .
j_gene: TRBJ1-5
v_gene: TRBV28
abundance: once
CDR3aa: CASRKPDRKNQPQHF
CDR3nt: TGTGCCAGCAGGAAACCGGACCGGAAAAATCAGCCCCAGCATTTT

d_gene: TRBD1
j_gene: TRBJ2-5
v_gene: TRBV19
abundance: .
CDR3aa: CASREGGASETQYF
CDR3nt: TGTGCCAGTAGAGAAGGGGGCGCATCAGAGACCCAGTACTTC

d_gene: .
j_gene: TRBJ2-5
v_gene: TRBV5-1
abundance: .
CDR3aa: CASSPRDGSETQYF
CDR3nt: TGCGCCAGCAGCCCTCGCGATGGGTCAGAGACCCAGTACTTC

d_gene: TRBD1
j_gene: TRBJ2-5
v_gene: TRBV7-9
abundance: .
CDR3aa: CAVSSGGAETQYF
CDR3nt: TGTGCCGTTTCCTCAGGGGGCGCGGAGACCCAGTACTTC

d_gene: TRBD2
j_gene: TRBJ2-1
v_gene: TRBV28
abundance: .
CDR3aa: CASSLTGKREGTEQFF
CDR3nt: TGTGCCAGCAGTTTAACCGGGAAGCGGGAGGGCACTGAGCAGTTCTTC

d_gene: TRBD2
j_gene: TRBJ2-1
v_gene: TRBV9
abundance: .
CDR3aa: CASSVGGRSYNEQFF
CDR3nt: TGTGCCAGCAGCGTTGGCGGGAGGTCCTACAATGAGCAGTTCTTC

d_gene: TRBD2
j_gene: TRBJ2-7
v_gene: TRBV2
abundance: once
CDR3aa: CASSDYSRESEQYF
CDR3nt: TGTGCCAGCAGTGATTATTCGCGGGAGAGCGAGCAGTACTTC

d_gene: .
j_gene: TRBJ1-6
v_gene: TRBV25-1
abundance: few
CDR3aa: CASSEGWGYNSPLHF
CDR3nt: TGTGCCAGCAGTGAAGGTTGGGGTTATAATTCACCCCTCCACTTT

d_gene: .
j_gene: TRBJ2-2
v_gene: TRBV11-2
abundance: once
CDR3aa: CASSSRRGNTGELFF
CDR3nt: TGTGCCAGCAGTTCTCGCCGGGGGAACACCGGGGAGCTGTTTTTT

d_gene: .
j_gene: TRBJ2-7
v_gene: TRBV7-2
abundance: .
CDR3aa: CASSLEGHSYEQYF
CDR3nt: TGTGCCAGCAGCTTAGAAGGTCACAGCTACGAGCAGTACTTC

d_gene: .
j_gene: TRBJ1-1
v_gene: TRBV7-2
abundance: .
CDR3aa: CASSPYKASTEAFF
CDR3nt: TGTGCCAGCAGCCCCTATAAAGCGTCCACTGAAGCTTTCTTT

d_gene: TRBD1
j_gene: TRBJ1-2
v_gene: TRBV29-1
abundance: .
CDR3aa: CSARTGGNYGYTF
CDR3nt: TGCAGCGCGCGTACAGGGGGAAACTATGGCTACACCTTC

d_gene: .
j_gene: TRBJ2-2
v_gene: TRBV12-5
abundance: few
CDR3aa: CASGLVGAGSGELFF
CDR3nt: TGTGCTAGTGGTTTGGTAGGGGCAGGGTCCGGGGAGCTGTTTTTT